This T cell receptor beta chain was recorded in a study of siplizumab effects on memory and regulatory T cells. Some clones are missing from TCRdb's copy, which holds only in-frame ones; the method was immunoSEQ multiplex PCR. The repertoire holds 70,000 or so clones, with about 89% as singletons. CDR3 length: 14 residues. Germline lookup yields CDR1 LNHDA and CDR2 SQIVND (reference sequence). The germline V and J ends were trimmed by 8 bases and 1 base, with 13 bases remaining between them. Sequenced input: CD8+ T cells sorted from blood. This TCR was recovered from a human donor in good health. The chain is built from TRBV19 and TRBJ2-3; tentatively, D is TRBD2 (5 bases). Written as DNA, the CDR3 is TGTGCCAGTGGCGGCATGGGAGGCACAGATACGCAGTATTTT. This gives the protein CASGGMGGTDTQYF.